The 2 T cell receptor beta chains below were found in one sample sequenced in a study of breast tumors, draining lymph nodes, adjacent tissues. From the multiplex PCR reads, TCRdb called clonotypes with MiXCR, one entry per CDR3 protein. The sample yields 200,000 to 250,000 distinct CDR3 sequences, less than 45% seen once. Axillary draining lymph nodes of breast cancer patients supplied the node samples. The source material was axillary lymph node tissue. Source of these receptors: a female donor with breast cancer. Some clones in this sample may be carry-over from other donors' samples.

This clonotype came up many times. V usage is TRBV5-1 and J usage is TRBJ2-1, with 9 positions matching TRBD1. Losses at the gene ends were 2 bases for V and 4 bases for J; bases not matched to a gene: 7. The CDR3 is 16 residues long. CDR1 and CDR2 from the germline V gene are SGHRS and YFSETQ. CDR3 in amino acids: CASSFAPGQGYNEQFF. In nucleotides, the CDR3 is TGCGCCAGCAGCTTCGCTCCGGGACAGGGTTACAATGAGCAGTTCTTC.

This clonotype was detected ten times or more. The J gene is TRBJ2-7, the V gene TRBV11-2; maybe TRBD2 (5 bases). The ends were cut back, 1 base at V and 7 bases at J, with 11 bases in the middle. Germline lookup yields CDR1 SGHAT and CDR2 FQNNGV. The CDR3 has 13 residues. Written as DNA, the CDR3 is TGTGCCAGCAGCTTAGGTCCGGGGTGGGAGCAGTACTTC. Its protein product is CASSLGPGWEQYF.